This TCR beta chain is drawn from a study of blood T cell repertoires in COVID-19. In the study overall: The United States, Italy and Spain supplied acute and convalescent COVID-19 samples. PBMCs, B-cell-depleted T cells, or T cells provided the cDNA or gDNA that made up the material.

Trimming removed 5 bases from V and 4 bases from J; junction bases left unmatched: 7. The CDR3 sequence is 16 residues long. The germline gives CDR1 KGHDR, CDR2 SFDVKD. In the source study's methods: It was from reference gene primer amplification that nucleated cell counts were estimated. The method was immunoSEQ multiplex PCR; TCRdb's version includes in-frame clones alone and lacks a portion of them. V, J and clone size are those of that table, while D and trimming were read from the DNA. The sample holds 200,000 to 300,000 clones, around 83% seen once. The receptor was isolated from a woman aged 40-49 years who had recovered from COVID-19. The sample comprised peripheral blood. V gene TRBV24-1 combines with J gene TRBJ2-1, with 10 bases aligning to TRBD2. CDR3 nucleotide sequence: TGTGCCACCAGTGGAGAACTAGCGGGGACATACAATGAGCAGTTCTTC. Protein: CATSGELAGTYNEQFF.